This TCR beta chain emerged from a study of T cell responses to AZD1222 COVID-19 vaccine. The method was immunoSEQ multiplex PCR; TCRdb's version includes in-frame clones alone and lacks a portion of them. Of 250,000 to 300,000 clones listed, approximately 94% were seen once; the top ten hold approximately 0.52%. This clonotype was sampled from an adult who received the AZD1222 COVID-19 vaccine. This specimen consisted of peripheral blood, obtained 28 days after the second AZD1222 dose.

CDR3 region: CASSHTTEAFF. For the CDR3, the DNA is TGCGCCAGCAGCCATACCACTGAAGCTTTCTTT. The rearrangement uses TRBV4-1 and TRBJ1-1; D gene ambiguous. The CDR3 has 11 amino acids. V was pared by 3 bases and J by 4 bases, with 3 bases between. Germline assignment: CDR1 MGHRA and CDR2 YSYEKL.